The T cell receptor (beta chain) under discussion was sequenced for a study of T cell responses to AZD1222 COVID-19 vaccine. As regards this clone: Antigen: not known.

Study-wide results and limits: Increased Spike-specific TCR breadth and depth were observed after two AZD1222 doses. Targeting of unmutated variant regions was reportedly seen in nearly half of spike-specific TCRs. Donor demographics were predominantly white British with a female majority; clonal diversity may be underestimated.

Some clones are missing from TCRdb's copy, which holds only in-frame ones; the method was immunoSEQ multiplex PCR. The table lists about 67,000 clones, about 83% of them singletons, with about 6.5% in the top ten. Between the trimmed V and J ends, which lost 0 bases and 7 bases, there was a span of 10 bases. Germline V gene lookup returns CDR1 SGHRS and CDR2 YFSETQ. This CDR3 is 13 amino acids long. It was second doses at about 4 or about 12 weeks that were pooled. The sequence came from an adult who received the AZD1222 COVID-19 vaccine. The J gene is TRBJ1-1, the V gene TRBV5-1; unclear D gene. Sequencing was performed on peripheral blood, taken 28 days after the second AZD1222 dose. The CDR3 here is CASSLAGLREAFF. DNA of the CDR3: TGCGCCAGCAGCTTGGCCGGGCTACGTGAAGCTTTCTTT. Complete variable domain (other parts from reference TRBV5-1 and TRBJ1-1): KAGVTQTPRYLIKTRGQQVTLSCSPISGHRSVSWYQQTPGQGLQFLFEYFSETQRNKGNFPGRFSGRQFSNSRSEMNVSTLELGDSALYLCASSLAGLREAFFGQGTRLTVV.